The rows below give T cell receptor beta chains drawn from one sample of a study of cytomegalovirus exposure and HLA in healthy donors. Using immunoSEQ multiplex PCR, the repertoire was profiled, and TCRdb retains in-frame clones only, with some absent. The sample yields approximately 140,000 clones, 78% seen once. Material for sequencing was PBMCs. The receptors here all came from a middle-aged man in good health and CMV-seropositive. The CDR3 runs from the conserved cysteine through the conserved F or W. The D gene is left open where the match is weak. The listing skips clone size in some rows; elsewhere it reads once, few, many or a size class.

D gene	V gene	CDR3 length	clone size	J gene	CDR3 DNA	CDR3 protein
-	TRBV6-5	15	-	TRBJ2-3	TGTGCCAGCAGTTACGGGGGCGAGGGCACAGATACGCAGTATTTT	CASSYGGEGTDTQYF
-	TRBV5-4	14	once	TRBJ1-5	TGTGCCAGCAGCTCCCAGGGCGGCAATCAGCCCCAGCATTTT	CASSSQGGNQPQHF
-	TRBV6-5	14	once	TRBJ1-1	TGTGCCAGCAGTTACTATTCCCGGAACACTGAAGCTTTCTTT	CASSYYSRNTEAFF
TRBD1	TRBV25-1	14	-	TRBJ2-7	TGTGCCAGCAGTGATGGGGGACAGATCCTCGGGGAGTACTTC	CASSDGGQILGEYF
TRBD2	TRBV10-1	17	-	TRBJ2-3	TGCGCCAGCAGTGAGTGGGCTAGCGGGAGGAACACAGATACGCAGTATTTT	CASSEWASGRNTDTQYF
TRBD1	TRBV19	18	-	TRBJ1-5	TGTGCCAGTACCCTTCAGGGGACAGCTGCTTCCGAGGACCAGCCCCAGCATTTT	CASTLQGTAASEDQPQHF
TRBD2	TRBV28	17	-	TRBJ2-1	TGTGCCAGCAGTTTAATGGGGCTAGCGGGGGCCTACAATGAGCAGTTCTTC	CASSLMGLAGAYNEQFF
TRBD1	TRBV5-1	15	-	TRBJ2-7	TGCGCCAGCAGCTCACAGGGGGCTAGCTCCTACGAGCAGTACTTC	CASSSQGASSYEQYF
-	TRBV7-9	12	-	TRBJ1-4	TGTTCCACCCAGGGGACTAATGAAAAACTGTTTTTT	CSTQGTNEKLFF
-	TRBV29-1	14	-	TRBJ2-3	TGCAGCGTTATAACAGGGTCCGGTGTTACTACGCAGTATTTT	CSVITGSGVTTQYF
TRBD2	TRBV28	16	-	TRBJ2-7	TGTGCCAGCAGTTCCTCTCCTAGCGGGAGGATGTACGAGCAGTACTTC	CASSSSPSGRMYEQYF
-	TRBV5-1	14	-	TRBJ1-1	TGCGCCAGCAGCTTGGGACGGAGCAACACTGAAGCTTTCTTT	CASSLGRSNTEAFF
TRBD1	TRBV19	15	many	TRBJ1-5	TGTGCCAGTACCGATGGACAGGGGCGCTTTCAGCCCCAGCATTTT	CASTDGQGRFQPQHF
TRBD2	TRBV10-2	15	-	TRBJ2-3	TGCGCCAGCAGTGAACAGCGGGAGCTCCCAGATACGCAGTATTTT	CASSEQRELPDTQYF
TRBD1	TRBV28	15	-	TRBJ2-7	TGTGCCAGCAGTTCGGGACAGGTGATGGCCTACGAGCAGTACTTC	CASSSGQVMAYEQYF
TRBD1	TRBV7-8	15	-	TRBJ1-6	TGTGCCAGCAGCTTCGGGACAGAATTTAGTTCACCCCTCCACTTT	CASSFGTEFSSPLHF
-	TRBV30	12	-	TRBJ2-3	TGTGCCTGGAGGGCGGAGGCAGATACGCAGTATTTT	CAWRAEADTQYF
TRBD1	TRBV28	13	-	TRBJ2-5	TGTGCCAGCAGCCTGTCCCGGGACAGGGGGCAGTACTTC	CASSLSRDRGQYF
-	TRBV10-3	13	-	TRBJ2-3	TGTGCCATCAGTGCCGGCAGGGCAGATACGCAGTATTTT	CAISAGRADTQYF
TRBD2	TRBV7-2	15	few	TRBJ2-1	TGTGCCAGCAGCTTCCTAGCGGGTATTCCCAATGAGCAGTTCTTC	CASSFLAGIPNEQFF
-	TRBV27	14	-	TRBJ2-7	TGTGCCAGCAGTTTACTTCAGGGTGGGGTCGAGCAGTACTTC	CASSLLQGGVEQYF
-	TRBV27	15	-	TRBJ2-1	TGTGCCAGCAGTTTAGCGGGACGATCCTACAATGAGCAGTTCTTC	CASSLAGRSYNEQFF
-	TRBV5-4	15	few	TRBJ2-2	TGTGCCAGCAGCTTTCCAGCGGGGAACACCGGGGAGCTGTTTTTT	CASSFPAGNTGELFF
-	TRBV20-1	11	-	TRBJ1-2	TGCAGTGCTTTTAACAGAGATGGCTACACCTTC	CSAFNRDGYTF
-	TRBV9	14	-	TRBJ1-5	TGTGCCAGCAGTGCAGGCGGGCGGGAACAGCCCCAGCATTTT	CASSAGGREQPQHF
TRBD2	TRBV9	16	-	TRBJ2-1	TGTGCCAGCAGCGGAACTATAGCGGGAGACGTCGGTGAGCAGTTCTTC	CASSGTIAGDVGEQFF
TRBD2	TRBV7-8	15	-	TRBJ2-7	TGTGCCAGCAGCTTAGGAGGGACTAAACTGTACGAGCAGTACTTC	CASSLGGTKLYEQYF
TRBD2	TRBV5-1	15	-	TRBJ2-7	TGCGCCAGCAGCTCATACCTAGCGGGAGCACCCGAGCAGTACTTC	CASSSYLAGAPEQYF
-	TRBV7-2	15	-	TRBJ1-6	TGTGCCAGCAGCTTAGCAGTGGACAGTAATTCACCCCTCCACTTT	CASSLAVDSNSPLHF
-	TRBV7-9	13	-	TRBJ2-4	TGTGCCAGCAGCTGGGGTACTAGACAGGTTCCCTACTTC	CASSWGTRQVPYF